This entry lists 16 T cell receptor beta chains sequenced from one sample in a study of shared clonotypes between healthy human individuals. Sequencing was performed with immunoSEQ multiplex PCR; in TCRdb, only in-frame clones are kept and a portion is missing. The sample holds about 92,000 clones, 60% to 75% seen once. The sequenced material came from memory CD8+ T cells sorted from blood. Subset of the sample: CD45RO+ cells pooled with CCR7-negative TemRA cells. Receptors originate from a man aged 30 to 39 in good health.

Written as DNA, the CDR3 is TGCGCCAGCAGCAGAGAACCAACCAGCGGATCGAACACCTACGAGCAGTACTTC. This encodes CASSREPTSGSNTYEQYF. J is TRBJ2-7 and V is TRBV5-1, with D maybe TRBD2 (5 bases). The V gene lost 4 bases and the J gene lost 2 bases, with 25 bases spanning the gap. The V gene's germline CDR1 is SGHRS and CDR2 YFSETQ. This CDR3 comprises 18 residues.

This chain connects TRBV5-5 to TRBJ2-6; D remains unclear. Germline-derived CDR1 and CDR2 are SGHKS and YYEKEE (reference sequence). V was trimmed by 4 bases and J by 0 bases, leaving 14 bases between them. CDR3 length: 17 residues. The CDR3 loop is CASSVSGKSSGANVLTF. The CDR3 DNA follows: TGTGCCAGCAGCGTTTCAGGCAAAAGCTCTGGGGCCAACGTCCTGACTTTC. The full variable domain, rest sourced from reference TRBV5-5 and TRBJ2-6, is DAGVTQSPTHLIKTRGQQVTLRCSPISGHKSVSWYQQVLGQGPQFIFQYYEKEERGRGNFPDRFSARQFPNYSSELNVNALLLGDSALYLCASSVSGKSSGANVLTFGAGSRLTVL.

A remark on this clone: Other DNA sequences within the sample encode an identical CDR3. The chain has TRBV13 and TRBJ1-5; D not resolved. V lost 0 bases and J 7 bases, leaving 7 bases between the germline ends. The CDR3 runs 13 residues. The V gene's germline CDR1 is PRHDT and CDR2 FYEKMQ (reference sequence). The DNA for the CDR3 is TGTGCCAGCAGCTTAGGACATAGCCAGCCCCAGCATTTT. Encoded protein: CASSLGHSQPQHF.

V usage is TRBV14 and J usage is TRBJ1-2, with 7 bases matching TRBD1. Per germline, CDR1 SGHDN and CDR2 FVKESK. The J segment lost 4 bases and the V segment lost 4 bases, leaving 6 bases of the junction unmatched. CDR3 length: 14 residues. CDR3 in DNA: TGTGCCAGCAGCCGGTCCCGGGACAGCTATGGCTACACCTTC. Amino acids: CASSRSRDSYGYTF.

This rearrangement joins TRBV18 to TRBJ1-1, with 7 nucleotides matching TRBD1. The germline gives CDR1 KGHSH, CDR2 LQKENI. The trim removed 5 bases at V and 1 base at J, leaving 1 base unmatched. The CDR3 runs to 13 residues. DNA for the CDR3: TGTGCCAGCTCATGGACAGGGAACACTGAAGCTTTCTTT. Residues: CASSWTGNTEAFF.

This chain uses TRBV7-8 with TRBJ1-5; D may be TRBD1 (6 bases). The CDR3 runs to 15 residues. Germline V gene data show CDR1 as SGHVS and CDR2 as FQNEAQ. Between the trimmed V and J ends, which lost 5 bases and 2 bases, there was a span of 13 bases. The CDR3 here is CASSNLQGGNQPQHF. Written as DNA, the CDR3 is TGTGCCAGCAGCAATTTACAGGGAGGCAATCAGCCCCAGCATTTT.

The chain is built from TRBV2 and TRBJ2-1; D is possibly TRBD1 or TRBD2 (5 bases each). The ends were cut back, 1 base at V and 9 bases at J, with 13 bases in the middle. The CDR3 has 14 amino acids. Germline values: CDR1 SNHLY, CDR2 FYNNEI. The CDR3 loop reads CASSEVSGDGEQFF. For the CDR3, the DNA is TGTGCCAGCAGTGAAGTCTCTGGGGACGGTGAGCAGTTCTTC.

The V and J genes are TRBV27 and TRBJ1-2; D is perhaps TRBD1 (5 bases). Per the germline V gene, CDR1 is MNHEY and CDR2 is SMNVEV (reference sequence). CDR3 size: 13 residues. Trimming took 3 bases from V and 8 from J, leaving 13 bases between them. CDR3 bases: TGTGCCAGCAGTTTTTCAGGGTATGACGGCTACACCTTC. Protein product: CASSFSGYDGYTF.

This rearrangement joins TRBV27 to TRBJ1-1; TRBD1 matches 7 bases. The CDR3 sequence is 14 residues long. Germline CDR1 and CDR2: MNHEY and SMNVEV (reference sequence). V shed 2 bases, J shed 5 bases, and the junction held 5 bases outside the gene matches. The CDR3 bases are TGTGCCAGCAGTTTAAAGACAGGGTGGACTGAAGCTTTCTTT. It is translated as CASSLKTGWTEAFF.

Ten or more counts support this clone. The CDR3 DNA reads TGCGCCAGCAGGGTAGGACCTTCCTACGAGCAGTACTTC. It encodes CASRVGPSYEQYF. This chain connects TRBV10-2 to TRBJ2-7; D is undetermined. With 6 bases removed from V and 1 base from J, the gap between germline ends came to 10 bases. This CDR3 is 13 amino acids long. Germline V CDR1 and CDR2: WSHSY, SAAADI.

This clone was picked up one time. The chain recombines TRBV2 with TRBJ2-5; TRBD1 agrees at 9 bases. This CDR3 has 15 amino acids. Germline V CDR1 and CDR2: SNHLY, FYNNEI. The trim removed 9 bases at V and 5 bases at J, leaving 13 bases unmatched. CDR3 DNA: TGTGCCAGTAAGGACCCCGGGACAGGGCTCGAGACCCAGTACTTC. Translating it yields CASKDPGTGLETQYF.

J is TRBJ1-1 and V is TRBV19; D unclear. Trimming removed 6 bases at V and 1 base at J, with 9 bases between. The CDR3 sequence is 13 residues long. The V gene's germline CDR1 is LNHDA and CDR2 SQIVND (reference sequence). DNA for the CDR3: TGTGCCAGTAGAGTGTGGAGGAACACTGAAGCTTTCTTT. It translates to CASRVWRNTEAFF. Drawing the rest from reference TRBV19 and TRBJ1-1, the complete variable domain is DGGITQSPKYLFRKEGQNVTLSCEQNLNHDAMYWYRQDPGQGLRLIYYSQIVNDFQKGDIAEGYSVSREKKESFPLTVTSAQKNPTAFYLCASRVWRNTEAFFGQGTRLTVV.

The chain employs TRBV5-4 and TRBJ2-1, with D possibly being TRBD2 (6 bases). The CDR3 consists of 15 residues. Germline V gene sequence: CDR1 SGHNT, CDR2 YYREEE (reference sequence). V lost 3 bases and J 8 bases, leaving 18 bases between the germline ends. The CDR3 DNA sequence: TGTGCCAGCAGCTACCGCGGAGGGGCTGAGCATGAGCAGTTCTTC. As protein: CASSYRGGAEHEQFF. Full variable domain (remainder filled in from reference TRBV5-4 and TRBJ2-1): ETGVTQSPTHLIKTRGQQVTLRCSSQSGHNTVSWYQQALGQGPQFIFQYYREEENGRGNFPPRFSGLQFPNYSSELNVNALELDDSALYLCASSYRGGAEHEQFFGPGTRLTVL.

The V call is TRBV11-2, the J call TRBJ2-7, with unresolved D. There are 14 residues in the CDR3. Trimming pared 1 base from V and 0 bases from J, leaving 7 bases between. Germline V gene lookup returns CDR1 SGHAT and CDR2 FQNNGV. The CDR3 DNA follows: TGTGCCAGCAGCTTAGGGTCGAACTCCTACGAGCAGTACTTC. This sequence encodes CASSLGSNSYEQYF. The full variable domain, completed using reference TRBV11-2 and TRBJ2-7, is EAGVAQSPRYKIIEKRQSVAFWCNPISGHATLYWYQQILGQGPKLLIQFQNNGVVDDSQLPKDRFSAERLKGVDSTLKIQPAKLEDSAVYLCASSLGSNSYEQYFGPGTRLTVT.

The chain joins TRBV5-3 to TRBJ2-2; 10 bases agree with TRBD1. TRBV5-3 counts as an open reading frame of uncertain function. The CDR3 is 14 residues long. V lost 5 bases to trimming and J lost 6 bases; unmatched junction nucleotides: 4. The CDR3 loop is CARSSGQGAGELFF. The CDR3 nucleotides read TGTGCCAGAAGTTCCGGACAGGGGGCCGGGGAGCTGTTTTTT.

This clone was observed at least ten times. The chain employs TRBV28 and TRBJ2-7, with D unresolved. This CDR3 has 11 amino acids. Germline V gene lookup returns CDR1 MDHEN and CDR2 SYDVKM. V was trimmed by 7 bases and J by 3 bases, leaving 7 bases between them. CDR3 protein: CASTGVYEQYF. CDR3 in DNA: TGTGCCAGCACGGGCGTCTACGAGCAGTACTTC.